This T cell receptor beta chain originates from a study of cytomegalovirus exposure and HLA in healthy donors. Study at large: Drawn from HLA-typed donors, 80 million to 95 million unique TCRs were held in an early data release.

This CDR3 region has 15 residues. Germline V CDR1 and CDR2: ENHRY, SYGVKD. V shed 8 bases, J shed 6 bases, and the junction held 9 bases outside the gene matches. Amplification used 60 Vbeta primers and 13 Jbeta primers. Original handling: Roughly 10 million shared chains were among around 78 million unique TCR beta chains counted in a later analysis. Measured with immunoSEQ multiplex PCR; TCRdb has only the in-frame clones, and not every one. V and J calls and clone size come straight from that table; D and trimming were deduced from the DNA. The profile shows approximately 160,000 clones, around 80% of them singletons.

The receptor comes from a woman aged 45-60 years in good health and CMV-seropositive. Material for sequencing was PBMCs. The J gene is TRBJ2-1, the V gene TRBV10-3; 11 positions match TRBD1. The DNA for the CDR3 is TGTGCCATCTCCCCAGGACAGGGGGCAAGCAATGAGCAGTTCTTC. Translated: CAISPGQGASNEQFF.